The 2 T cell receptor beta chains presented below share a single source sample, sequenced in a study of T cells in Graves' hyperthyroidism and ophthalmopathy. Authors of the study amplified TCR beta CDR3 regions from RNA transcripts. A first-round RT-PCR of the TCR CDR3 used the HTBI primer set. TCRdb re-derived calls from the multiplex PCR reads in MiXCR, one entry per CDR3 protein. The sample has roughly 420,000 distinct CDR3 sequences, roughly 13% seen once. The source material was blood. These TCRs come from a woman between 18 and 30 years old with Graves' hyperthyroidism.

This clonotype has a count of ten or more. Written as DNA, the CDR3 is TGTGCCAGCAGCTTAGGAGGGAGAGGGGACGAGCAGTACTTC. It encodes CASSLGGRGDEQYF. The V call is TRBV5-8, the J call TRBJ2-7, with D perhaps TRBD2 (6 bases). V was clipped by 2 bases and J by 5 bases, with 14 bases between them. The CDR3 spans 14 residues. Germline CDR1 SGHTS, CDR2 YDEGEE.

The rearrangement uses TRBV19 and TRBJ1-1; D remains unclear. This CDR3 spans 15 amino acids. The V gene's germline CDR1 is LNHDA and CDR2 SQIVND (reference sequence). Trimming removed 5 bases at V and 2 bases at J, with 15 bases between. The CDR3 protein is CASSLHPTLNTEAFF. CDR3 bases: TGTGCCAGTAGTCTGCATCCCACGCTTAACACTGAAGCTTTCTTT.